This TCR beta chain was sequenced in a study of tumor-infiltrating lymphocytes in oesophageal squamous cell carcinoma. This clonotype was counted a few times. The junction departs from the called germline gene at one end, perhaps through a read error. The V gene's germline CDR1 is SGHVS and CDR2 FNYEAQ. The CDR3 spans 16 residues. Each CDR3 protein is one row after TCRdb ran MiXCR on the PCR reads. The sample includes roughly 20,000 distinct CDR3 sequences, about 50% of them seen just once. V usage is TRBV7-6 and J usage is TRBJ2-7; 9 bases match TRBD1. The better agreement between TRBJ2-1 and the DNA end casts doubt on the J call. The source of this sequence is a male donor with esophageal squamous cell carcinoma. Sequencing was carried out using esophageal tumor tissue. CDR3 sequence reads: CASSLGPGQGVNEQFF. The DNA of the CDR3 is TGTGCTAGCAGCTTGGGTCCGGGACAGGGTGTTAATGAGCAGTTCTTC.